These 24 T cell receptor beta chains share one sample of origin, sequenced in a study of cytotoxic CD8 clonotypes in ibrutinib-treated CLL. Some clones are missing from TCRdb's copy, which holds only in-frame ones; the method was immunoSEQ multiplex PCR. The sample gives about 84,000 clones, approximately 86% of which show up once; under 6% is in the top ten. The sequenced sample was PBMCs, obtained before ibrutinib treatment. These receptors originate from a human donor with chronic lymphocytic leukemia.

V is TRBV11-2 and J is TRBJ1-1, with D unclear. V was trimmed by 5 bases and J by 2 bases, leaving 9 bases between them. Germline CDR1 is SGHAT and CDR2 is FQNNGV. The CDR3 length is 13 residues. CDR3 amino acids: CASSPNYNTEAFF. CDR3 coding DNA: TGTGCCAGCAGCCCTAATTACAACACTGAAGCTTTCTTT.

This rearrangement joins TRBV10-2 to TRBJ1-5; D call uncertain. Germline-derived CDR1 and CDR2 are WSHSY and SAAADI. CDR3 length: 12 residues. Trimming took off 3 bases at V and 2 bases at J, with 2 bases between the two ends. The CDR3 coding sequence is TGCGCCAGCAGTGACGGCAATCAGCCCCAGCATTTT. Amino acids: CASSDGNQPQHF.

V gene TRBV18 combines with J gene TRBJ1-1; D is uncertain. Germline lookup yields CDR1 KGHSH and CDR2 LQKENI. The length of the CDR3 is 15 residues. V shed 6 bases and J shed 0 bases, with 14 bases lying between them. The chain's CDR3 is CASSSSVGMNTEAFF. DNA for the CDR3: TGTGCCAGCTCCTCCTCGGTCGGGATGAACACTGAAGCTTTCTTT.

The V call is TRBV27, the J call TRBJ2-7; D gene uncertain. V shed 6 bases and J shed 7 bases, with 19 bases lying between them. The CDR3 is made up of 14 amino acids. Germline lookup yields CDR1 MNHEY and CDR2 SMNVEV (reference sequence). The CDR3: CASSLTRHVPEQYF. CDR3 nucleotides: TGTGCCAGCAGCCTGACTCGACACGTCCCGGAGCAGTACTTC.

This sequence joins TRBV5-5 and TRBJ2-3, with D possibly being TRBD1 or TRBD2 (5 bases each). The V end lost 2 bases, the J end lost 1 base, and 8 bases lay between the germline ends. This CDR3 comprises 14 residues. The germline CDR1 and CDR2 sequences are SGHKS and YYEKEE (reference sequence). Here the CDR3 reads CASSLLGGTDTQYF. The CDR3 coding sequence is TGTGCCAGCAGCTTACTAGGGGGCACAGATACGCAGTATTTT.

The chain employs TRBV27 and TRBJ2-1, with 9 bases aligning to TRBD1. The CDR3 is 19 amino acids. Per the germline V gene, CDR1 is MNHEY and CDR2 is SMNVEV (reference sequence). V shed 7 bases and J 0 bases; nucleotides not matched to a gene: 16. In nucleotides, the CDR3 is TGTGCCAGCAATCGGGGGACAGGGCGATGGTCGAGCTCCTACAATGAGCAGTTCTTC. Translated, it gives CASNRGTGRWSSSYNEQFF.

The table lists this clone with a count of one. The chain combines TRBV5-1 with TRBJ1-1, with 7 positions matching TRBD1. The germline CDR1 and CDR2 sequences are SGHRS and YFSETQ. The V segment lost 2 bases and the J segment 3 bases; nucleotides outside the gene matches: 4. The CDR3 loop spans 14 amino acids. CDR3 bases: TGCGCCAGCAGCTTTACAGGGGTTGACACTGAAGCTTTCTTT. Amino acids: CASSFTGVDTEAFF.

This clone was counted once. The chain employs TRBV7-9 and TRBJ1-5; TRBD1 matches 7 bases. Trimming removed 5 bases from V and 1 base from J; junction bases left unmatched: 17. The CDR3 extends over 19 amino acids. Germline V gene lookup returns CDR1 SEHNR and CDR2 FQNEAQ (reference sequence). In DNA form, the CDR3 reads TGTGCCAGCAGCCTATACAGGGGCGAGTTTTTAGGGAGCAATCAGCCCCAGCATTTT. It specifies CASSLYRGEFLGSNQPQHF.

The V gene is TRBV14, the J gene TRBJ2-2; 9 positions match TRBD1. Germline V gene sequence: CDR1 SGHDN, CDR2 FVKESK. CDR3 length: 15 residues. The J segment lost 6 bases and the V segment lost 4 bases, leaving 6 bases of the junction unmatched. CDR3 DNA: TGTGCCAGCAGCCGAGGGACAGGGTTTGCCGGGGAGCTGTTTTTT. It codes for CASSRGTGFAGELFF.

The count of this clone is one. V usage is TRBV2 and J usage is TRBJ2-7; 9 bases map to TRBD1. The V gene's germline CDR1 is SNHLY and CDR2 FYNNEI. The CDR3 consists of 13 residues. After removal of 4 bases from V and 4 bases from J, the junction contained 2 bases not matched to a gene. CDR3 in amino acids: CASSGGQGYEQYF. CDR3 coding DNA: TGTGCCAGCAGTGGGGGACAGGGATACGAGCAGTACTTC.

J is TRBJ2-5 and V is TRBV9, with 14 bases matching TRBD2. Unmatched junction bases numbered 9, after V lost 3 bases and J lost 5 bases. Germline V lookup: CDR1 SGDLS, CDR2 YYNGEE. CDR3 length: 17 residues. The CDR3 nucleotides read TGTGCCAGCAGCGAGGGGACTAGCGGGAGTAGGCGGGAGACCCAGTACTTC. Its translation: CASSEGTSGSRRETQYF.

The chain combines TRBV29-1 with TRBJ2-5; weak D call: TRBD2 (6 bases). Trimming left V 2 bases short and J 4 bases short, with 11 bases between. This CDR3 has 13 residues. Germline CDR1 is SQVTM and CDR2 is ANQGSEA. For the CDR3, the DNA is TGCAGCGTTGAACGGACGGGAGCAGAGACCCAGTACTTC. The encoded protein is CSVERTGAETQYF. Filled out from reference TRBV29-1 and TRBJ2-5, the complete variable domain reads SAVISQKPSRDICQRGTSLTIQCQVDSQVTMMFWYRQQPGQSLTLIATANQGSEATYESGFVIDKFPISRPNLTFSTLTVSNMSPEDSSIYLCSVERTGAETQYFGPGTRLLVL.

The V call is TRBV7-9, the J call TRBJ2-7, with 7 bases matching TRBD1. Losses at the gene ends were 3 bases for V and 0 bases for J; bases not matched to a gene: 5. The V gene's germline CDR1 is SEHNR and CDR2 FQNEAQ (reference sequence). The CDR3 spans 15 residues. The DNA for the CDR3 is TGTGCCAGCAGCTTCGTCGGGGACAGCTCCTACGAGCAGTACTTC. It codes for CASSFVGDSSYEQYF.

This clone was counted between two and nine times. The chain is built from TRBV6-5 and TRBJ2-2; no definite D call. The CDR3 spans 12 residues. The V end was cut by 1 base, the J end by 6 bases, with 3 bases between. Looked up from germline, CDR1 is MNHEY and CDR2 is SVGAGI. CDR3 DNA sequence: TGTGCCAGCAGTTACTTCTCCGGGGAGCTGTTTTTT. This sequence encodes CASSYFSGELFF.

As for this clone: The sample holds other DNA sequences that translate to the same CDR3. This chain links TRBV4-3 with TRBJ2-3, with 14 bases matching TRBD2. Germline-derived CDR1 and CDR2 are LGHNA and YSLEER. V lost 3 bases and J lost 6; bases outside the gene matches: 20. The CDR3 has 21 amino acids. CDR3 region: CASSQKPGLAGVGQPSDTQYF. The CDR3 DNA reads as TGCGCCAGCAGCCAGAAACCGGGACTAGCGGGAGTGGGTCAACCCTCTGATACGCAGTATTTT.

The chain joins TRBV19 to TRBJ1-1; no clear D. With 3 bases removed from V and 10 bases from J, the gap between germline ends came to 9 bases. The CDR3 is made up of 11 amino acids. Looked up from germline, CDR1 is LNHDA and CDR2 is SQIVND (reference sequence). CDR3 residues: CASSMAVVAFF. The CDR3 DNA reads as TGTGCCAGTAGTATGGCAGTTGTAGCTTTCTTT. The whole variable domain, remainder taken from reference TRBV19 and TRBJ1-1, is DGGITQSPKYLFRKEGQNVTLSCEQNLNHDAMYWYRQDPGQGLRLIYYSQIVNDFQKGDIAEGYSVSREKKESFPLTVTSAQKNPTAFYLCASSMAVVAFFGQGTRLTVV.

This clone was seen only once. This chain connects TRBV5-4 to TRBJ2-7, with D perhaps matching TRBD2 (6 bases). Per germline, CDR1 SGHNT and CDR2 YYREEE (reference sequence). This CDR3 has 17 residues. The V and J ends lost 7 bases and 6 bases respectively, with 29 bases between them. CDR3 amino acids: CASALGVSTRRVGEQYF. CDR3 in DNA: TGTGCCAGCGCCTTGGGTGTCTCTACAAGGAGGGTGGGCGAGCAGTACTTC.

The CDR3 loop is CASSRDRTSTDTQYF. The CDR3 region has the DNA TGTGCCAGCAGCAGAGACAGAACTAGCACAGATACGCAGTATTTT. This chain uses TRBV7-2 with TRBJ2-3, with D possibly matching TRBD1 (5 bases). This CDR3 is built from 15 residues. The germline CDR1 and CDR2 sequences are SGHTA and FQGNSA. V was trimmed by 5 bases and J by 0 bases, leaving 12 bases between them.

V gene TRBV5-4 combines with J gene TRBJ2-3; 13 positions match TRBD2. With V trimmed by 2 bases and J by 4 bases, 4 bases remained unmatched. Germline lookup yields CDR1 SGHNT and CDR2 YYREEE (reference sequence). The CDR3 loop spans 16 amino acids. This CDR3 reads CASSFGLAGVSDTQYF. In DNA form, the CDR3 reads TGTGCCAGCAGCTTCGGACTAGCGGGAGTTTCAGATACGCAGTATTTT.

There are a few counts of this clone. This chain links TRBV9 with TRBJ2-5, with a possible D match to TRBD1 (5 bases). Trimming took off 0 bases at V and 4 bases at J, with 10 bases between the two ends. The CDR3 has 14 amino acids. Per germline, CDR1 SGDLS and CDR2 YYNGEE. The CDR3 sequence: CASSVGQSVETQYF. CDR3 bases: TGTGCCAGCAGCGTAGGACAGTCGGTAGAGACCCAGTACTTC.

The gene calls are TRBV28 and TRBJ2-3; 14 bases line up with TRBD2. Per germline, CDR1 MDHEN and CDR2 SYDVKM. This CDR3 contains 16 residues. The trim removed 4 bases at V and 5 bases at J, leaving 5 bases unmatched. The chain's CDR3 is CASSSMGLAGEDTQYF. As DNA, the CDR3 is TGTGCCAGCAGTTCGATGGGACTAGCGGGAGAAGATACGCAGTATTTT. Together with reference TRBV28 and TRBJ2-3, the CDR3 gives the full variable domain: DVKVTQSSRYLVKRTGEKVFLECVQDMDHENMFWYRQDPGLGLRLIYFSYDVKMKEKGDIPEGYSVSREKKERFSLILESASTNQTSMYLCASSSMGLAGEDTQYFGPGTRLTVL.

This clone was seen once. The CDR3 sequence: CASSYRQGVYGYTF. In DNA, the CDR3 is TGTGCCAGCAGTTACCGACAGGGGGTCTATGGCTACACCTTC. The chain employs TRBV6-5 and TRBJ1-2; TRBD1 matches 9 bases. Per germline, CDR1 MNHEY and CDR2 SVGAGI. The trim removed 2 bases at V and 4 bases at J, leaving 2 bases unmatched. The CDR3 is 14 amino acids.

The chain combines TRBV5-1 with TRBJ2-5; D call uncertain. The CDR3 length is 13 residues. Deletions cut 0 bases from V and 1 base from J, with 4 bases between. Per the germline V gene, CDR1 is SGHRS and CDR2 is YFSETQ. The CDR3 DNA sequence: TGCGCCAGCAGCTTGGGCCGCCAAGAGACCCAGTACTTC. Encoded protein: CASSLGRQETQYF.

The rearrangement uses TRBV5-6 and TRBJ2-7, with 10 nucleotides matching TRBD2. CDR1 is SGHDT and CDR2 is YYEEEE in the germline V gene. The CDR3 runs 15 residues. The trim removed 4 bases at V and 3 bases at J, leaving 7 bases unmatched. The CDR3 DNA reads as TGTGCCAGCAGCGTCCTAGCGGGGGTACACTACGAGCAGTACTTC. Translated, it gives CASSVLAGVHYEQYF. Full variable domain (rest looked up from reference TRBV5-6 and TRBJ2-7): DAGVTQSPTHLIKTRGQQVTLRCSPKSGHDTVSWYQQALGQGPQFIFQYYEEEERQRGNFPDRFSGHQFPNYSSELNVNALLLGDSALYLCASSVLAGVHYEQYFGPGTRLTVT.